The entry that follows covers one T cell receptor (beta chain) sequence. What it binds is unknown. This entry belongs to a study of chemoradiotherapy in HPV16-positive cancers. Whole-study results and caveats: Non-HPV-specific T cells did not expand in tumors during treatment, whereas candidate HPV-specific clones and E7-related motifs did. For HPV16-positive patients, expanding HPV-responsive T cells associated with longer recurrence-free survival. Functional assays defining HPV-specific T cells used only a couple of HPV16-positive patients.

The protocol was immunoSEQ multiplex PCR, while the TCRdb copy is restricted to in-frame clones and leaves out a portion. The table shows about 68,000 clones, with roughly 86% occurring only once. The CDR3 runs to 16 residues. Deletions cut 5 bases from V and 2 bases from J, with 13 bases between. The V gene's germline CDR1 is LNHDA and CDR2 SQIVND (reference sequence). The origin of this receptor is a human donor with HPV-associated anogenital cancer. The J gene is TRBJ2-6, the V gene TRBV19, with D perhaps matching TRBD1 (7 bases). The sequences come from blood, collected from a patient who underwent chemoradiotherapy. The CDR3 reads CASSVQGGTGANVLTF. In DNA, the CDR3 is TGTGCCAGTAGTGTCCAGGGGGGAACTGGGGCCAACGTCCTGACTTTC.